This T cell receptor beta chain originates from a study of T cell responses to AZD1222 COVID-19 vaccine. Findings and limits, study-wide: All repertoire sampling was performed exclusively after the peak T cell response. As reported, nearly half of all spike-specific TCRs target variant regions that are unmutated. Most donors were white British and more were female, and clonal diversity was possibly underestimated.

Note on this clone: Its antigen remains unidentified.

V lost 0 bases to trimming and J lost 8 bases; unmatched junction nucleotides: 13. The CDR3 is made up of 17 amino acids. Germline V gives CDR1 SGDLS, CDR2 YYNGEE. Clones were read by immunoSEQ multiplex PCR, and TCRdb kept only the in-frame ones, dropping some. The sample includes 150,000 or so clones, 90% to 95% of them seen just once. This sequence joins TRBV9 and TRBJ2-3, with TRBD2 matching 9 bases. The TCR sequence derives from an adult in good health. The sample here was peripheral blood, taken on day 0 of AZD1222 vaccination. CDR3 in amino acids: CASSVGGLAGHVVTQYF. Written as DNA, the CDR3 is TGTGCCAGCAGCGTAGGAGGGCTAGCGGGGCATGTGGTTACGCAGTATTTT.